A single sample gave rise to the 2 T cell receptor beta chains below, sequenced in a study of beta chain features in type 1 diabetes. Study-level points and caveats: Moderate yet significant TCRB CDR3 shortening was seen in Type 1 diabetes patients in all four CD4+ subsets.

Every bit of the isolated RNA underwent reverse transcription, so sequencing read expressed TCRB transcripts. This table comes from immunoSEQ multiplex PCR, and its TCRdb copy is limited to in-frame clones, with some not included. Of hundreds of thousands of clones listed, 7% to 10% are singletons. No antigen has been identified for these receptors. Sequenced sample: central memory CD4+ T cells from blood. These receptors originate from a man aged 30 to 39 with type 1 diabetes.

The genes are TRBV9 and TRBJ2-2, with TRBD2 identical over 11 bases. CDR1 is SGDLS, CDR2 YYNGEE, per germline. The CDR3 loop spans 17 amino acids. Losses at the gene ends were 3 bases for V and 1 base for J; bases not matched to a gene: 5. The CDR3 sequence is CASSALAGGGNTGELFF. In DNA form, the CDR3 reads TGTGCCAGCAGCGCCCTAGCGGGGGGCGGGAACACCGGGGAGCTGTTTTTT.

This clone was counted between two and nine times. This chain links TRBV18 with TRBJ1-5; D is perhaps TRBD1 (6 bases). Germline V CDR1 and CDR2: KGHSH, LQKENI. Trimming stripped 2 bases from V and 4 bases from J, with 12 bases between. This CDR3 contains 15 residues. CDR3 DNA: TGTGCCAGCTCACCAACCGGGGGCTATAATCAGCCCCAGCATTTT. This encodes CASSPTGGYNQPQHF.